This entry is about one T cell receptor (beta chain). The antigen is unknown. Use of 60 Vbeta and 13 Jbeta primers characterized the PCR. The table came from immunoSEQ multiplex PCR; TCRdb's copy has only in-frame clones and leaves some out. The data contain around 150,000 clones, 72% of them seen just once; the ten biggest clones take up approximately 2.1%. The source of the sample is a study of cytomegalovirus exposure and HLA in healthy donors. Study in general: Early released data had tens of millions of unique TCRs, all coming from HLA-typed donors.

Overall study findings and caveats: Rarity marked most TCR sequences, yet some public TCRs occurred in many donors. CMV serostatus was the only immune exposure information that was available.

V dropped 5 bases and J dropped 0 bases, with 14 bases sitting between them. Germline values: CDR1 SGHRS, CDR2 YFSETQ. CDR3 length equals 15 residues. The sequenced material came from PBMCs. The TCR sequence derives from a man aged 35-49 years in good health and CMV-seronegative. The chain carries TRBV5-1 and TRBJ1-2; D is perhaps TRBD1 (5 bases). CDR3 sequence (DNA): TGCGCCAGCAGGTTACAGGCCTCCCCTAACTATGGCTACACCTTC. Its protein is CASRLQASPNYGYTF.